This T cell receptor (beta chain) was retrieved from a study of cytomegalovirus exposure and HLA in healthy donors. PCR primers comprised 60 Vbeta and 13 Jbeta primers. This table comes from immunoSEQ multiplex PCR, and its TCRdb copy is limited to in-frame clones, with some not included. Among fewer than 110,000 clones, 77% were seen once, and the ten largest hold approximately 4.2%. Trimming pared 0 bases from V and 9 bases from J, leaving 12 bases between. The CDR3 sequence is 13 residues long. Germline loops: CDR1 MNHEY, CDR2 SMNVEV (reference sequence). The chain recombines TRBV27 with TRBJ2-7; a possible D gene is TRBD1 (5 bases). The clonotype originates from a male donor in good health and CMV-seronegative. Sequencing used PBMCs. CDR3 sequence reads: CASSLSGPAVQYF. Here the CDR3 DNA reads TGTGCCAGCAGTTTATCGGGGCCGGCGGTGCAGTACTTC.